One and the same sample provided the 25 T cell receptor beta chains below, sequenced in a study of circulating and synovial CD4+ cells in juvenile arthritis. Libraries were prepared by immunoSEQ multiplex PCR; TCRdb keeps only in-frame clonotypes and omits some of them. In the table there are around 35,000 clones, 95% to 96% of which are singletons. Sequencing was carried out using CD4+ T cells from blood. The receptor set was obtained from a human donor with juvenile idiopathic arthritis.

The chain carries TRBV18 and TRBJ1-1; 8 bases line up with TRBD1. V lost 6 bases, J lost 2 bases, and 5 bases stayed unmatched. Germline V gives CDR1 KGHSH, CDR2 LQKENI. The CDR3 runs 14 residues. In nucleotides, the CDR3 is TGTGCCAGCTCGCCGGACAGGGCCAACACTGAAGCTTTCTTT. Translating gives CASSPDRANTEAFF.

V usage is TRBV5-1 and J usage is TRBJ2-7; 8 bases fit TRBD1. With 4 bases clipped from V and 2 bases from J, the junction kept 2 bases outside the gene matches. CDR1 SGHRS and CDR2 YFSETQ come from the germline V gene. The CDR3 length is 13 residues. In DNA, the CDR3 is TGCGCCAGCAGCGAGACAGGGGCCTACGAGCAGTACTTC. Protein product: CASSETGAYEQYF.

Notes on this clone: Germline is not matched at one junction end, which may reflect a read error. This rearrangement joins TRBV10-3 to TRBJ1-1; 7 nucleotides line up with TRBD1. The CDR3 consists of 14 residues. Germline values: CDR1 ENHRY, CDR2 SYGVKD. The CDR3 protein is CASSGQAAGTEAFF. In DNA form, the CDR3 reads TGTGCCAGCAGTGGACAGGCAGCGGGGACTGAAGCTTTCTTT.

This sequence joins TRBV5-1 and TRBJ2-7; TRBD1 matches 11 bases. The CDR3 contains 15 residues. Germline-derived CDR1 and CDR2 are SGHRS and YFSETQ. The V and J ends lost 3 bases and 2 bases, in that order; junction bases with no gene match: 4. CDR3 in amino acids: CASSWGDRGAYEQYF. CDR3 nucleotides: TGCGCCAGCAGCTGGGGGGACAGGGGGGCCTACGAGCAGTACTTC.

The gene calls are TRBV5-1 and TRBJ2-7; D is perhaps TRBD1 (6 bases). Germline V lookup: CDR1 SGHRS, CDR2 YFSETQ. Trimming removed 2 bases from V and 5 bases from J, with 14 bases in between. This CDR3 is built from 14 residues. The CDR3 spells CASSFDRLWDEQYF. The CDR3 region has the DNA TGCGCCAGCAGCTTTGACAGGTTATGGGACGAGCAGTACTTC.

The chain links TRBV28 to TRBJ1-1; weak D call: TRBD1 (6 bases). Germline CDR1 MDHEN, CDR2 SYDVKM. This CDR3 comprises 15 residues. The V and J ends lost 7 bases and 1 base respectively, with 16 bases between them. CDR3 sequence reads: CASTGAGAGNTEAFF. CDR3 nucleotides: TGTGCCAGCACCGGAGCGGGGGCGGGGAACACTGAAGCTTTCTTT.

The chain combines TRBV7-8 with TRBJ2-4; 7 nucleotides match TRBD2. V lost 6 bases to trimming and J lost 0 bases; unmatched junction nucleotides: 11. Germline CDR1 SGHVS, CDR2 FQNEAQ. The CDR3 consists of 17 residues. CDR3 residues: CASSPGLDRLAKNIQYF. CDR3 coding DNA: TGTGCCAGCAGTCCTGGACTAGACCGCTTAGCCAAAAACATTCAGTACTTC.

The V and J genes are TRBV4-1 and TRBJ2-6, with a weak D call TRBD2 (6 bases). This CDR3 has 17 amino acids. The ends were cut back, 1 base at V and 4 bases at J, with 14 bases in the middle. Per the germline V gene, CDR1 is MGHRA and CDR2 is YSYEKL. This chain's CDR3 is CASSQGALREGANVLTF. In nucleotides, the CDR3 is TGCGCCAGCAGCCAAGGGGCCCTCCGGGAGGGGGCCAACGTCCTGACTTTC.

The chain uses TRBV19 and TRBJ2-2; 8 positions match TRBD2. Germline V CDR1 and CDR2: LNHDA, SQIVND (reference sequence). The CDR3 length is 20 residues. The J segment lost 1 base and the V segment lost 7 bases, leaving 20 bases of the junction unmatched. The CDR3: CASTSSPGSGKFWNTGELFF. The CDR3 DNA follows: TGTGCCAGTACCTCGAGCCCCGGTAGCGGGAAATTTTGGAACACCGGGGAGCTGTTTTTT.

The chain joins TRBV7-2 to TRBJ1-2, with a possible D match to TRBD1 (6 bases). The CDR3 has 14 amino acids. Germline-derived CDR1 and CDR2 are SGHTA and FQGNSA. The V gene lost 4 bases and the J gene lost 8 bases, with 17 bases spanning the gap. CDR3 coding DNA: TGTGCCAGCAGCTCCTCCACAGGGACGAGAGGCTACACCTTC. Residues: CASSSSTGTRGYTF.

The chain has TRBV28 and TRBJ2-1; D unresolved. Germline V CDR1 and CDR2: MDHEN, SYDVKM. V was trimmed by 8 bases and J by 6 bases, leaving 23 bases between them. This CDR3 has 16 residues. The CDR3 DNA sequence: TGTGCCAGCGTTACCCCTAAGCAGACACCCCCCAATGAGCAGTTCTTC. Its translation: CASVTPKQTPPNEQFF.

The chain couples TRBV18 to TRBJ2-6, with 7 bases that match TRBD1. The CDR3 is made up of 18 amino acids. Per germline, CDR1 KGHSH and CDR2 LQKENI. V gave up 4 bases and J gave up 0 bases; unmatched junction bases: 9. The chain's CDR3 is CASSHIGDRGSGANVLTF. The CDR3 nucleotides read TGTGCCAGCTCACACATCGGGGACAGAGGCTCTGGGGCCAACGTCCTGACTTTC.

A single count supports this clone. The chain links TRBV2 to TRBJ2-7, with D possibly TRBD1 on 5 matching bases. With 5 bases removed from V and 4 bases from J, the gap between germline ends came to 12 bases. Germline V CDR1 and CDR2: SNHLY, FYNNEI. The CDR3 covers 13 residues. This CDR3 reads CASSTGPGYEQYF. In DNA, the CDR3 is TGTGCCAGCAGTACTGGCCCAGGGTACGAGCAGTACTTC.

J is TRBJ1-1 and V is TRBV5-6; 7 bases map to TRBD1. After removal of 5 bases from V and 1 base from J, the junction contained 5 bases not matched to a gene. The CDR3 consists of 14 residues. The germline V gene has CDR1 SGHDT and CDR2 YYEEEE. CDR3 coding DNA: TGTGCCAGCAGAAGGACAGGCGCGAACACTGAAGCTTTCTTT. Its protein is CASRRTGANTEAFF. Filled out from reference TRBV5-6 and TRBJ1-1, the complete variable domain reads DAGVTQSPTHLIKTRGQQVTLRCSPKSGHDTVSWYQQALGQGPQFIFQYYEEEERQRGNFPDRFSGHQFPNYSSELNVNALLLGDSALYLCASRRTGANTEAFFGQGTRLTVV.

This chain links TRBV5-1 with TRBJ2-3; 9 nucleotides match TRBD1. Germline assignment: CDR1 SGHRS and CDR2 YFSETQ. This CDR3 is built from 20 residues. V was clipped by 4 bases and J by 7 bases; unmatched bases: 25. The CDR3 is CASSVGGYRGRATGDHTQYF. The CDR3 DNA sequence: TGCGCCAGCAGCGTTGGAGGATACAGGGGGCGGGCGACGGGGGACCATACGCAGTATTTT. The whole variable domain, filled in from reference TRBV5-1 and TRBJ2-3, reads KAGVTQTPRYLIKTRGQQVTLSCSPISGHRSVSWYQQTPGQGLQFLFEYFSETQRNKGNFPGRFSGRQFSNSRSEMNVSTLELGDSALYLCASSVGGYRGRATGDHTQYFGPGTRLTVL.

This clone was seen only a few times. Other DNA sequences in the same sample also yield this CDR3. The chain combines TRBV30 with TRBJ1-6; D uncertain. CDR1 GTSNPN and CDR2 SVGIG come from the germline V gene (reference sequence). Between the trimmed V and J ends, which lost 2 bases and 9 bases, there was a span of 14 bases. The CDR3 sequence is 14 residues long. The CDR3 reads CAWSKKGSGSPLHF. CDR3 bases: TGTGCCTGGAGTAAAAAAGGGAGTGGTTCACCCCTCCACTTT.

CDR3 nucleotide sequence: TGTGCCAGTAGTATAAGGACAGATACTACAGATACGCAGTATTTT. It yields the protein CASSIRTDTTDTQYF. The chain joins TRBV19 to TRBJ2-3; weak D call: TRBD1 (6 bases). V lost 2 bases and J 3 bases, leaving 12 bases between the germline ends. Germline V lookup: CDR1 LNHDA, CDR2 SQIVND (reference sequence). The CDR3 consists of 15 residues.

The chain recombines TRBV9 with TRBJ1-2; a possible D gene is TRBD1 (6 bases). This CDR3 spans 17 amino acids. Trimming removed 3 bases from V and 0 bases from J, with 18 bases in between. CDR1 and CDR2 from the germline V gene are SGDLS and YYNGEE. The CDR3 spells CASSAQGRSTTNYGYTF. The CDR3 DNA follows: TGTGCCAGCAGCGCACAGGGACGAAGTACAACTAACTATGGCTACACCTTC.

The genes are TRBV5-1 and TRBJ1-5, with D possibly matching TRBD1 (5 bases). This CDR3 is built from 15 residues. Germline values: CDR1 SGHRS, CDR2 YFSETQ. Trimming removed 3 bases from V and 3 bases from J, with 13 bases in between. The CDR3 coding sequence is TGCGCCAGCAGCTGGACGACAGATGCCAATCAGCCCCAGCATTTT. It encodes CASSWTTDANQPQHF.

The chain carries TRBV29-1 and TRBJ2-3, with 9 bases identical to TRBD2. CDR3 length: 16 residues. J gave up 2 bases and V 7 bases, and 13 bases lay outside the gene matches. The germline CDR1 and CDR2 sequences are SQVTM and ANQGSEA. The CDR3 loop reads CSALRKRGVVTDTQYF. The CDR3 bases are TGCAGCGCCCTACGGAAGCGGGGGGTTGTCACAGATACGCAGTATTTT.

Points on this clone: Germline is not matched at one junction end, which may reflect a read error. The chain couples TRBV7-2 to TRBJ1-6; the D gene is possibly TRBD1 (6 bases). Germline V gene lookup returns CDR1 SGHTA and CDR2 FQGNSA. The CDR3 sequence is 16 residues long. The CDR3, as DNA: TGTACCAGCAGCGTAGCAACAGGGTGGTGGGGTTCACCCCTCCACTTT. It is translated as CTSSVATGWWGSPLHF.

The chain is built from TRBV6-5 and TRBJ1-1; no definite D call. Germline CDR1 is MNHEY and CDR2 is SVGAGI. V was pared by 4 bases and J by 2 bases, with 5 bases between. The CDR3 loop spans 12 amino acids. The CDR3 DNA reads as TGTGCCAGCAGTTCAGTTAACACTGAAGCTTTCTTT. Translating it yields CASSSVNTEAFF.

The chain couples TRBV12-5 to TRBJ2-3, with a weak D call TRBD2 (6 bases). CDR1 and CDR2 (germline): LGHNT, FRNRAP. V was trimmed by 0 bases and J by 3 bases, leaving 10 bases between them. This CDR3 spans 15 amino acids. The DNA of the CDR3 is TGTGCTAGTGGTTTGGTAGGACGGGAGACAGATACGCAGTATTTT. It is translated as CASGLVGRETDTQYF.

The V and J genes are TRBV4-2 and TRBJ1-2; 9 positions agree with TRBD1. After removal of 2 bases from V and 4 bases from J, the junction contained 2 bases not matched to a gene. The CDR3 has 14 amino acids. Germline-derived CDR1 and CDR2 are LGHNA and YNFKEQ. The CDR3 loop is CASSQTQGAYGYTF. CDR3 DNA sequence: TGTGCCAGCAGCCAAACACAGGGGGCCTATGGCTACACCTTC.

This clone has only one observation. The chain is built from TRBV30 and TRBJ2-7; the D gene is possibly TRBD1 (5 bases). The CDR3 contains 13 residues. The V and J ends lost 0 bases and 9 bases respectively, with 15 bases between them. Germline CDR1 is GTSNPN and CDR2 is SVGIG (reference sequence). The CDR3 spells CAWSVRRGSGQYF. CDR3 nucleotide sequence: TGTGCCTGGAGTGTACGAAGGGGTTCGGGGCAGTACTTC.